One sample yielded the 7 T cell receptor beta chains listed below, sequenced in a study of glioma-infiltrating T cells after dendritic cell vaccination (dated by TCRdb to 2016 to 2018). Receptor libraries were prepared by the immunoSEQ multiplex PCR assay. Not all clones reach the TCRdb copy of this immuneACCESS table, which keeps in-frame sequences only. Checked studies attribute under half of the gap to unresolved V genes and leave the rest unexplained. The sample has tens of thousands of clones on record, roughly 82% of them singletons. The top ten clones comprise 2.1% of the sample. Here the sequenced sample was blood, taken before dendritic cell vaccination. The origin of the receptors is a human donor with glioblastoma.

The chain combines TRBV2 with TRBJ2-5; the D is unclear. Trimming left V 9 bases short and J 5 bases short, with 13 bases between. The CDR3 runs 12 residues. Per the germline V gene, CDR1 is SNHLY and CDR2 is FYNNEI. CDR3 coding DNA: TGTGCCAGTAAAGACTTTGGGGAGACCCAGTACTTC. Encoded protein: CASKDFGETQYF.

The chain employs TRBV5-6 and TRBJ2-3, with TRBD2 matching 7 bases. Unmatched junction bases numbered 1, after V lost 3 bases and J lost 3 bases. There are 13 residues in the CDR3. Germline V gene sequence: CDR1 SGHDT, CDR2 YYEEEE. As DNA, the CDR3 is TGTGCCAGCAGCTGGGGGGGAACAGATACGCAGTATTTT. Translated, it gives CASSWGGTDTQYF.

This clone was detected only a few times. The chain couples TRBV19 to TRBJ1-5, with D possibly matching TRBD1 (6 bases). Trimming cost V 6 bases and J 4 bases, with 13 bases left between them. The germline CDR1 and CDR2 sequences are LNHDA and SQIVND (reference sequence). The CDR3 loop spans 14 amino acids. As DNA, the CDR3 is TGTGCCAGTAGCATTATCAGGGGAAATCAGCCCCAGCATTTT. It is translated as CASSIIRGNQPQHF.

The gene calls are TRBV30 and TRBJ2-2, with D maybe TRBD1 (5 bases). The length of the CDR3 is 14 residues. The germline V and J ends were trimmed by 5 bases and 3 bases, with 13 bases remaining between them. CDR1 and CDR2 from the germline V gene are GTSNPN and SVGIG (reference sequence). The CDR3 here is CAWLSYRYTGELFF. The DNA for the CDR3 is TGTGCCTGGCTTTCGTACAGGTACACCGGGGAGCTGTTTTTT.

This sequence joins TRBV2 and TRBJ1-4; D remains unclear. Germline V gene lookup returns CDR1 SNHLY and CDR2 FYNNEI. The CDR3 sequence is 11 residues long. V was cut by 7 bases and J by 12 bases, with 12 bases left in between. The CDR3 reads CASTSLSELFF. CDR3 nucleotides: TGTGCCAGCACAAGTCTAAGCGAACTGTTTTTT.

This clone was counted a single time. The rearrangement joins TRBV7-9 to TRBJ2-1; TRBD2 agrees at 7 bases. Germline CDR1 and CDR2: SEHNR and FQNEAQ (reference sequence). The V gene end was trimmed by 6 bases and the J gene end by 0 bases; junction bases not matched to a gene: 5. CDR3 size: 15 residues. CDR3: CASSSPGGSYNEQFF. In DNA, the CDR3 is TGTGCCAGCAGTTCCCCGGGAGGCTCCTACAATGAGCAGTTCTTC.

As concerns this clone: Other nucleotide sequences from this sample produce the same CDR3. The CDR3 nucleotides are TGTGCCAGCAGTTACTCGGGGACAGGGGGTACTGAAGCTTTCTTT. Amino acid sequence: CASSYSGTGGTEAFF. The chain recombines TRBV6-5 with TRBJ1-1; 11 nucleotides align to TRBD1. Germline CDR1 and CDR2: MNHEY and SVGAGI. V dropped 0 bases and J dropped 5; count of bases not matched to a gene: 2. This CDR3 comprises 15 residues.